What follows describes a single T cell receptor beta chain. Antigen unknown. TCRdb re-analysed the reads in MiXCR, keeping a single row per CDR3 protein. This sample carries around 740,000 distinct CDR3 sequences, roughly 36% of them seen once, and the ten largest clones take about 2.8%. The data stem from a study of T cell repertoires in cytomegalovirus infection. Study overall: It was the public TCR beta signatures that indicated both CMV infection and matching HLA type.

The study's findings and limits: Totalled public TCR beta family frequency picked out people who carried CMV plus the relevant HLA. Dominating the ex vivo response were HLA-C-restricted CMV-specific TCR beta clonotypes.

CDR1 and CDR2 (germline): LNHDA, SQIVND (reference sequence). V gave up 11 bases and J gave up 5 bases, with 18 bases separating them. The CDR3 has 13 residues. The sample comprised PBMCs. V gene TRBV19 combines with J gene TRBJ1-2, with a tentative D call TRBD1 (5 bases). This receptor was obtained from a human donor in good health (CMV status not recorded). Some clones in this sample may be carry-over from other donors' samples. This chain's CDR3 is CAASPDSAYGYTF. In nucleotides, the CDR3 is TGTGCCGCTTCGCCCGACAGTGCTTATGGCTACACCTTC.